A single sample gave rise to the 20 T cell receptor beta chains below, sequenced in a study of T cells after yellow fever vaccination. TCRdb re-called the 5' RACE reads with MiXCR, one entry per CDR3 protein. The sample lists 50,000 to 60,000 distinct CDR3 sequences; 5.5% to 6% were seen once. The specimen comprised PBMCs, either bulk or a sorted T-cell subset (CD4+, CD8+, memory, or dextramer-sorted; not recorded which), sampled on the day of the yellow fever booster vaccination. These receptors all come from a man aged 18-30 years who received the YFV17D yellow fever vaccine.

There are a few counts of this clonotype. This chain uses TRBV4-3 with TRBJ2-1; 7 bases are shared with TRBD2. The CDR3 contains 16 residues. Germline trimming cut 3 bases from V and 0 bases from J; bases unmatched to any gene: 5. In germline, CDR1 is LGHNA, CDR2 YSLEER. The CDR3 nucleotides are TGCGCCAGCAGCCAGACTAAGCGGGGCTCCTACAATGAGCAGTTCTTC. It encodes CASSQTKRGSYNEQFF.

The table lists this clonotype with many counts. The rearrangement joins TRBV7-9 to TRBJ1-4, with 7 bases that match TRBD1. Germline trimming cut 4 bases from V and 4 bases from J; bases unmatched to any gene: 9. From germline, CDR1 is SEHNR and CDR2 FQNEAQ (reference sequence). The length of the CDR3 is 16 residues. In DNA form, the CDR3 reads TGTGCCAGCAGCTCAGTAAGGGGGCGCGATAATGAAAAACTGTTTTTT. Translated, it gives CASSSVRGRDNEKLFF.

J is TRBJ1-2 and V is TRBV5-5; tentative D call: TRBD1 (5 bases). V lost 3 bases and J lost 1, with 22 bases in between. The V gene's germline CDR1 is SGHKS and CDR2 YYEKEE (reference sequence). The CDR3 sequence is 18 residues long. The CDR3 loop is CASSSAIYEGRNNYGYTF. CDR3 nucleotide sequence: TGTGCCAGCAGCTCCGCCATTTACGAGGGACGGAATAACTATGGCTACACCTTC.

The V call is TRBV12-3 or TRBV12-4, the J call TRBJ1-4, with TRBD1 matching 9 bases. V shed 6 bases and J 7 bases; nucleotides not matched to a gene: 6. The CDR3 length is 14 residues. This chain's CDR3 is CASRQQGASEKLFF. The CDR3 nucleotides read TGTGCCAGCAGACAACAGGGGGCCTCTGAAAAACTGTTTTTT.

This clonotype has just a few counts. The chain links TRBV19 to TRBJ1-5; TRBD1 is a possible D gene (6 bases). V was trimmed by 2 bases and J by 7 bases, leaving 12 bases between them. Per the germline V gene, CDR1 is LNHDA and CDR2 is SQIVND (reference sequence). This CDR3 comprises 14 residues. The CDR3 DNA follows: TGTGCCAGTAGTATACCGGGAGGGACACAGCCCCAGCATTTT. Encoded protein: CASSIPGGTQPQHF.

This chain uses TRBV7-2 with TRBJ2-2; 8 bases align to TRBD2. CDR1 and CDR2 (germline): SGHTA, FQGNSA. V lost 4 bases, J lost 5 bases, and 6 bases stayed unmatched. The CDR3 is 15 amino acids. The CDR3 loop reads CASSSIAGWTGELFF. CDR3 sequence (DNA): TGTGCCAGCAGCTCTATAGCGGGGTGGACCGGGGAGCTGTTTTTT.

This clonotype showed up many times. The chain joins TRBV5-1 to TRBJ2-7; no definite D call. Germline V CDR1 and CDR2: SGHRS, YFSETQ. V was cut by 0 bases and J by 2 bases, with 9 bases left in between. The CDR3 totals 14 residues. The CDR3 region has the DNA TGCGCCAGCAGCTTGGCGGCACGCACCTACGAGCAGTACTTC. Translating gives CASSLAARTYEQYF.

The V call is TRBV6-2 or TRBV6-3, the J call TRBJ2-1, with TRBD1 matching 8 bases. The CDR3 runs to 14 residues. Germline V gene sequence: CDR1 MNHEY, CDR2 SVGEGT. Trimming cost V 3 bases and J 8 bases; bases outside gene matches: 6. Here the CDR3 reads CASSYFGQGDEQFF. The CDR3 nucleotides are TGTGCCAGCAGTTATTTCGGACAGGGAGATGAGCAGTTCTTC.

This clonotype was counted a few times. The chain links TRBV20-1 to TRBJ2-7; maybe TRBD1 (6 bases). From germline, CDR1 is DFQATT and CDR2 SNEGSKA (reference sequence). Trimming shortened V by 3 bases and J by 2 bases, and 8 bases separated the two germline ends. CDR3 length equals 12 residues. CDR3 bases: TGCAGTGCTAGTAAGGGGGCCTACGAGCAGTACTTC. The encoded protein is CSASKGAYEQYF.

The genes are TRBV4-3 and TRBJ2-3; 10 nucleotides match TRBD1. V lost 0 bases and J lost 5; bases outside the gene matches: 8. Per the germline V gene, CDR1 is LGHNA and CDR2 is YSLEER. CDR3 length: 17 amino acids. CDR3 nucleotides: TGCGCCAGCAGCCAAGATGGGACAGGGGTTTGGGGAGATACGCAGTATTTT. It yields the protein CASSQDGTGVWGDTQYF.

In its sample, this clonotype was seen many times. The chain joins TRBV7-2 to TRBJ1-1; possible D gene TRBD1, 5 bases. Trimming removed 5 bases from V and 3 bases from J, with 13 bases in between. Germline CDR1 reads SGHTA; CDR2 reads FQGNSA. The CDR3 has 14 residues. Here the CDR3 DNA reads TGTGCCAGCAGCGGGGGAGTAGCCTACACTGAAGCTTTCTTT. This codes for CASSGGVAYTEAFF.

This clonotype has ten or more counts. The chain recombines TRBV7-2 with TRBJ2-6; D unresolved. The CDR3 sequence is 16 residues long. Trimming pared 4 bases from V and 2 bases from J, leaving 12 bases between. Germline assignment: CDR1 SGHTA and CDR2 FQGNSA. The CDR3 reads CASSSSGPAGANVLTF. The CDR3 nucleotides are TGTGCCAGCAGCTCTTCTGGGCCCGCTGGGGCCAACGTCCTGACTTTC.

This clonotype was detected a few times. The chain couples TRBV14 to TRBJ2-2, with unresolved D. The V and J ends lost 2 bases and 3 bases respectively, with 1 base between them. Per the germline V gene, CDR1 is SGHDN and CDR2 is FVKESK. The CDR3 extends over 12 amino acids. The CDR3 region is CASSQHTGELFF. Here the CDR3 DNA reads TGTGCCAGCAGCCAACACACCGGGGAGCTGTTTTTT.

This clonotype turned up a few times. The chain carries TRBV28 and TRBJ1-5; 7 nucleotides agree with TRBD1. Per germline, CDR1 MDHEN and CDR2 SYDVKM. The J segment lost 3 bases and the V segment lost 6 bases, leaving 8 bases of the junction unmatched. The CDR3 sequence is 15 residues long. The CDR3 DNA sequence: TGTGCCAGCAGCCCTCCAGGGGGGTACAATCAGCCCCAGCATTTT. Translation gives CASSPPGGYNQPQHF.

This clonotype was recorded at least ten times. The chain couples TRBV27 to TRBJ1-6; tentative D call: TRBD1 (5 bases). V lost 6 bases and J lost 5, with 17 bases in between. This CDR3 has 16 residues. Germline V CDR1 and CDR2: MNHEY, SMNVEV (reference sequence). The CDR3 here is CASSSRGGSDNSPLHF. The CDR3 DNA follows: TGTGCCAGCAGCTCGAGGGGAGGCAGCGATAATTCACCCCTCCACTTT.

The chain is built from TRBV5-6 and TRBJ1-4; the D is unclear. Germline CDR1 and CDR2: SGHDT and YYEEEE. The CDR3 has 14 amino acids. V was clipped by 4 bases and J by 5 bases, with 12 bases between them. The CDR3, as DNA: TGTGCCAGCAGCCCGGATAGGATGAATGAAAAACTGTTTTTT. It encodes CASSPDRMNEKLFF.

This clonotype came up a few times. The V gene is TRBV30, the J gene TRBJ2-7; perhaps TRBD1 as D (6 bases). This CDR3 is 12 amino acids long. Germline values: CDR1 GTSNPN, CDR2 SVGIG (reference sequence). V lost 4 bases to trimming and J lost 4 bases, with 11 bases between them. The CDR3 is CAWTQGRYEQYF. CDR3 sequence (DNA): TGTGCCTGGACCCAGGGGCGGTACGAGCAGTACTTC.

This clonotype appeared a few times. V gene TRBV15 combines with J gene TRBJ2-7, with a possible D match to TRBD1 (5 bases). Trimming stripped 4 bases from V and 0 bases from J, with 10 bases between. The germline CDR1 and CDR2 sequences are LNHNV and YYDKDF (reference sequence). The CDR3 is 14 amino acids. The CDR3 is CATSITGYSYEQYF. Here the CDR3 DNA reads TGTGCCACCAGCATTACAGGCTACTCCTACGAGCAGTACTTC.

This clonotype occurred many times. The chain recombines TRBV5-1 with TRBJ1-1; 7 bases line up with TRBD1. J lost 5 bases, V lost 0 bases, and 4 bases had no gene match. The CDR3 spans 14 residues. Germline lookup yields CDR1 SGHRS and CDR2 YFSETQ. CDR3 loop: CASSLGGTATEAFF. CDR3 sequence (DNA): TGCGCCAGCAGCTTGGGGGGGACAGCGACTGAAGCTTTCTTT. The complete variable domain, with remaining parts taken from reference TRBV5-1 and TRBJ1-1, reads KAGVTQTPRYLIKTRGQQVTLSCSPISGHRSVSWYQQTPGQGLQFLFEYFSETQRNKGNFPGRFSGRQFSNSRSEMNVSTLELGDSALYLCASSLGGTATEAFFGQGTRLTVV.

The genes are TRBV11-2 and TRBJ2-3; 10 bases fit TRBD1. The CDR3 covers 17 residues. V lost 5 bases, J lost 2 bases, and 10 bases stayed unmatched. Germline-derived CDR1 and CDR2 are SGHAT and FQNNGV. The CDR3 DNA sequence: TGTGCCAGCAGCGTGGACAGGGGGACACAAAACACAGATACGCAGTATTTT. Translated, it gives CASSVDRGTQNTDTQYF.